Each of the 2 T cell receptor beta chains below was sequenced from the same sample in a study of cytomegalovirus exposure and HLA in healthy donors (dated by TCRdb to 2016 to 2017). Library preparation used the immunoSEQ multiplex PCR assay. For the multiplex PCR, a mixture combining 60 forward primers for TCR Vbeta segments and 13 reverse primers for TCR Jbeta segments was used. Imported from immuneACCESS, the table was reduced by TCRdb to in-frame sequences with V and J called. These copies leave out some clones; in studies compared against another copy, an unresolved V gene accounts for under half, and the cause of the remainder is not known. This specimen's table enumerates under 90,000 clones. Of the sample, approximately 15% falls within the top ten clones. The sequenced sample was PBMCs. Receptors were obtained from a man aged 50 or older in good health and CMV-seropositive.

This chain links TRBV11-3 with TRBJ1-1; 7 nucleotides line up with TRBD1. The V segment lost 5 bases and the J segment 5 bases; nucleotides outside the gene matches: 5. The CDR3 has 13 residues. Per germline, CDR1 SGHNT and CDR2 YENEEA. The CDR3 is CASSGTGVTEAFF. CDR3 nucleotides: TGTGCCAGCAGCGGTACAGGGGTGACTGAAGCTTTCTTT.

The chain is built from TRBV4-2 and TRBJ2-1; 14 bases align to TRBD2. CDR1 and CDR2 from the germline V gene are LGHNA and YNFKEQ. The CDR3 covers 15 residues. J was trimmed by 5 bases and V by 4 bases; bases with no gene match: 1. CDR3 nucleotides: TGTGCCAGCAGCCCGGGACTAGCGGGAGACAATGAGCAGTTCTTC. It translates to CASSPGLAGDNEQFF.